This is a list of T cell receptor beta chains from one sample in a study of T-cell memory formation after mild COVID-19. In TCRdb, the 5' RACE reads were re-called with MiXCR into one record per CDR3 protein. The table has about 470,000 distinct CDR3 sequences, roughly 25% seen once. The sequencing sample was made of PBMCs or a T cell subset sorted from them (not recorded which). The receptors here all came from an adult woman who had mild COVID-19 (a few samples of this study predate the infection). Cell type and time point are not known. The CDR3 runs from the conserved cysteine through the conserved F or W. D genes are given only for firm matches. Rows may omit the clone size; those that give it use once, few, many or a size class.

clone_size: many; j_call: TRBJ2-7; d_call: TRBD1; v_call: TRBV5-1; cdr3_nt: TGCGCCAGCAGCTTGTTCCTATCCGGGACAGGGGCCTCCTACGAGCAGTACTTC; cdr3_aa: CASSLFLSGTGASYEQYF
clone_size: NA; j_call: TRBJ1-1; d_call: TRBD1; v_call: TRBV7-2; cdr3_nt: TGTGCCAGCAGCCACAGGGGGCGATACACTGAAGCTTTCTTT; cdr3_aa: CASSHRGRYTEAFF
clone_size: few; j_call: TRBJ2-7; d_call: TRBD1; v_call: TRBV11-1; cdr3_nt: TGTGCCAGCAGCTACATAGCCGGGACAGGGTACGAGCAGTACTTC; cdr3_aa: CASSYIAGTGYEQYF
clone_size: NA; j_call: TRBJ2-2; d_call: NA; v_call: TRBV20-1; cdr3_nt: TGCAGTGCTAGATCTTTCGGGGAACGAAACACCGGGGAGCTGTTTTTT; cdr3_aa: CSARSFGERNTGELFF
clone_size: few; j_call: TRBJ1-2; d_call: NA; v_call: TRBV3-1; cdr3_nt: TGTGCCAGCAGCCCATCAACAGAGGGCTATGGCTACACCTTC; cdr3_aa: CASSPSTEGYGYTF
clone_size: NA; j_call: TRBJ2-5; d_call: NA; v_call: TRBV7-7; cdr3_nt: TGTGCTAGCAGAGGACAGAACCAAGAGACCCAGTACTTC; cdr3_aa: CASRGQNQETQYF
clone_size: few; j_call: TRBJ2-5; d_call: NA; v_call: TRBV25-1; cdr3_nt: TGTGCCAGCAGTTCAATCTCGGGTCAGACCCAGTACTTC; cdr3_aa: CASSSISGQTQYF
clone_size: NA; j_call: TRBJ1-2; d_call: TRBD1; v_call: TRBV29-1; cdr3_nt: TGCAGCGTTGAAGATAAGGTGGGGGGGACAGCCCATGGCTACACCTTC; cdr3_aa: CSVEDKVGGTAHGYTF
clone_size: NA; j_call: TRBJ1-1; d_call: NA; v_call: TRBV5-1; cdr3_nt: TGCGCCAGCAGCTTGATTGGGGGCTTGAACACTGAAGCTTTCTTT; cdr3_aa: CASSLIGGLNTEAFF
clone_size: few; j_call: TRBJ2-5; d_call: NA; v_call: TRBV4-3; cdr3_nt: TGCGCCAGCAGCCGGGGGGGCAGAGAAGAGACCCAGTACTTC; cdr3_aa: CASSRGGREETQYF
clone_size: NA; j_call: TRBJ1-1; d_call: NA; v_call: TRBV11-2; cdr3_nt: TGTGCCAGCAGCTTAGAGTTGCAGGGCTCTGAAGCTTTCTTT; cdr3_aa: CASSLELQGSEAFF
clone_size: few; j_call: TRBJ2-7; d_call: NA; v_call: TRBV5-1; cdr3_nt: TGCGCCAGCAGCTTTGGAGCTGGAGGGGGGAACGAGCAGTACTTC; cdr3_aa: CASSFGAGGGNEQYF
clone_size: few; j_call: TRBJ1-4; d_call: NA; v_call: TRBV7-2; cdr3_nt: TGTGCCAGCAGGCGTGGAGGGGTGGGGACTAATGAAAAACTGTTTTTT; cdr3_aa: CASRRGGVGTNEKLFF
clone_size: few; j_call: TRBJ2-7; d_call: NA; v_call: TRBV5-5; cdr3_nt: TGTGCCAGCAGCCCGGGGGACATTCTTACGAAGCAGTACTTC; cdr3_aa: CASSPGDILTKQYF
clone_size: NA; j_call: TRBJ2-7; d_call: NA; v_call: TRBV6-2/TRBV6-3; cdr3_nt: TGTGCCAGCAGTTACCCCCCCGGGGGATCTATTTCCTACGAGCAGTACTTC; cdr3_aa: CASSYPPGGSISYEQYF
clone_size: NA; j_call: TRBJ2-3; d_call: TRBD2; v_call: TRBV12-3/TRBV12-4; cdr3_nt: TGTGCCAGCAGCCCAATTCTAGCGGGGGGGCAGGTAGATACGCAGTATTTT; cdr3_aa: CASSPILAGGQVDTQYF
clone_size: NA; j_call: TRBJ2-1; d_call: NA; v_call: TRBV6-5; cdr3_nt: TGTGCCAGCAGTCAAAACAACAATGAGCAGTTCTTC; cdr3_aa: CASSQNNNEQFF
clone_size: NA; j_call: TRBJ1-5; d_call: NA; v_call: TRBV14; cdr3_nt: TGTGCCAGCAGCCAAGGCCTTGGACAGCCCCAGCATTTT; cdr3_aa: CASSQGLGQPQHF
clone_size: NA; j_call: TRBJ1-1; d_call: NA; v_call: TRBV27; cdr3_nt: TGTGCCAGCAGCGAGGGGGTGGGGGACACTGAAGCTTTCTTT; cdr3_aa: CASSEGVGDTEAFF
clone_size: few; j_call: TRBJ2-1; d_call: TRBD1; v_call: TRBV5-1; cdr3_nt: TGCGCCAGCAGCCGCGAAGGGACAGATGAGCAGTTCTTC; cdr3_aa: CASSREGTDEQFF
clone_size: few; j_call: TRBJ2-1; d_call: NA; v_call: TRBV14; cdr3_nt: TGTGCCAGCAGCCAATTAGGGAACTCCTACAATGAGCAGTTCTTC; cdr3_aa: CASSQLGNSYNEQFF
clone_size: NA; j_call: TRBJ1-5; d_call: NA; v_call: TRBV30; cdr3_nt: TGTGCCTGGAGTGGGGTATCGGAGGGTCAGCCCCAGCATTTT; cdr3_aa: CAWSGVSEGQPQHF
clone_size: few; j_call: TRBJ2-1; d_call: TRBD2; v_call: TRBV20-1; cdr3_nt: TGCAGTGTGGTAGCGGGAGCGACTGCTGAGCAGTTCTTC; cdr3_aa: CSVVAGATAEQFF
clone_size: NA; j_call: TRBJ1-1; d_call: NA; v_call: TRBV4-1; cdr3_nt: TGCGCCAGCAGCCAAGATAGGACTGAAGCTTTCTTT; cdr3_aa: CASSQDRTEAFF
clone_size: few; j_call: TRBJ2-1; d_call: TRBD2; v_call: TRBV12-3/TRBV12-4; cdr3_nt: TGTGCCAGCAATCCCGGGGGGGCCAGGTGGTCCAATGAGCAGTTCTTC; cdr3_aa: CASNPGGARWSNEQFF
clone_size: NA; j_call: TRBJ1-2; d_call: TRBD1; v_call: TRBV12-3/TRBV12-4; cdr3_nt: TGTGCCAGCAGGGGGGACAGCCCATTAGGCTACACCTTC; cdr3_aa: CASRGDSPLGYTF
clone_size: NA; j_call: TRBJ2-7; d_call: TRBD1; v_call: TRBV29-1; cdr3_nt: TGCAGCGGCAAGGGACAGGGGGCATACGAGCAGTACTTC; cdr3_aa: CSGKGQGAYEQYF
clone_size: many; j_call: TRBJ2-7; d_call: NA; v_call: TRBV7-6; cdr3_nt: TGTGCCAGCAGCATGGGTCCTTACGAGCAGTACTTC; cdr3_aa: CASSMGPYEQYF
clone_size: NA; j_call: TRBJ1-4; d_call: TRBD1; v_call: TRBV18; cdr3_nt: TGTGCCAGCTCACGAGCGCAGGGGGCAACTAATGAAAAACTGTTTTTT; cdr3_aa: CASSRAQGATNEKLFF
clone_size: NA; j_call: TRBJ2-1; d_call: TRBD2; v_call: TRBV6-5; cdr3_nt: TGTGCCACCTCTCTAGCGGGGTGGGATGAGCAGTTCTTC; cdr3_aa: CATSLAGWDEQFF
clone_size: few; j_call: TRBJ2-2; d_call: NA; v_call: TRBV7-6; cdr3_nt: TGTGCCAGCAGCCCCACGGGACTTGCCACCTCTCGGGAGCTGTTTTTT; cdr3_aa: CASSPTGLATSRELFF
clone_size: NA; j_call: TRBJ2-3; d_call: NA; v_call: TRBV19; cdr3_nt: TGTGCCAGTACCGATCCGGGACTCCTTTCACATACGCAGTATTTT; cdr3_aa: CASTDPGLLSHTQYF
clone_size: NA; j_call: TRBJ1-4; d_call: NA; v_call: TRBV20-1; cdr3_nt: TGCAGTGCTAGTTGGCAGCTTAATGAAAAACTGTTTTTT; cdr3_aa: CSASWQLNEKLFF
clone_size: few; j_call: TRBJ2-1; d_call: NA; v_call: TRBV5-5; cdr3_nt: TGTGCCAGCAGCTCCGTGGGCTCCTACAATGAGCAGTTCTTC; cdr3_aa: CASSSVGSYNEQFF
clone_size: few; j_call: TRBJ2-7; d_call: NA; v_call: TRBV20-1; cdr3_nt: TGCAGTGTCAAGTCCCGGACAGACAACTACGAGCAGTACTTC; cdr3_aa: CSVKSRTDNYEQYF
clone_size: NA; j_call: TRBJ1-6; d_call: NA; v_call: TRBV3-1; cdr3_nt: TGTGCCAGCAGCCAAAGGGATCTGGATTCACCCCTCCACTTT; cdr3_aa: CASSQRDLDSPLHF
clone_size: NA; j_call: TRBJ2-2; d_call: TRBD1; v_call: TRBV3-1; cdr3_nt: TGTGCCAGCAGCCTCGGGACAGCTATTTCGAACACCGGGGAGCTGTTTTTT; cdr3_aa: CASSLGTAISNTGELFF
clone_size: NA; j_call: TRBJ1-6; d_call: NA; v_call: TRBV5-1; cdr3_nt: TGCGCCAGCACGGCAGGATATAATTCACCCCTCCACTTT; cdr3_aa: CASTAGYNSPLHF
clone_size: NA; j_call: TRBJ2-5; d_call: NA; v_call: TRBV5-5; cdr3_nt: TGTGCCAGCAGCTTGGAGGGGAGCTACCCCCGCCAAGAGACCCAGTACTTC; cdr3_aa: CASSLEGSYPRQETQYF
clone_size: NA; j_call: TRBJ2-1; d_call: TRBD2; v_call: TRBV6-5; cdr3_nt: TGTGCCAGCAATCCAAGCGGGAGGGCATCCTACAATGAGCAGTTCTTC; cdr3_aa: CASNPSGRASYNEQFF
clone_size: NA; j_call: TRBJ2-3; d_call: NA; v_call: TRBV5-1; cdr3_nt: TGCGCCAGCAGCCCGTCGGGGTCAGGGGTCACTAGCACAGATACGCAGTATTTT; cdr3_aa: CASSPSGSGVTSTDTQYF
clone_size: NA; j_call: TRBJ2-7; d_call: NA; v_call: TRBV3-1; cdr3_nt: TGTGCCAGCAGCCAAGATAGTGGGGCTAGGCAGTACTTC; cdr3_aa: CASSQDSGARQYF
clone_size: NA; j_call: TRBJ2-5; d_call: TRBD1; v_call: TRBV27; cdr3_nt: TGTGCCAGCAGTTTATCGGGGACAGGGCCGTTCCAAGAGACCCAGTACTTC; cdr3_aa: CASSLSGTGPFQETQYF
clone_size: once; j_call: TRBJ1-1; d_call: NA; v_call: TRBV30; cdr3_nt: TGTGCCTGGAATAGAGGGACTGAAGCTTTCTTT; cdr3_aa: CAWNRGTEAFF
clone_size: NA; j_call: TRBJ2-5; d_call: NA; v_call: TRBV6-1; cdr3_nt: TGTGCCAGCAGGGGGGCTCTCGAGACCCAGTACTTC; cdr3_aa: CASRGALETQYF
clone_size: few; j_call: TRBJ1-2; d_call: NA; v_call: TRBV5-5; cdr3_nt: TGTGCCAGCAGCTTGGGGGGTTTGGCTGGCTATGGCTACACCTTC; cdr3_aa: CASSLGGLAGYGYTF
clone_size: NA; j_call: TRBJ1-2; d_call: NA; v_call: TRBV18; cdr3_nt: TGTGCCAGCTCACCAGAGGACATCTATGGCTACACCTTC; cdr3_aa: CASSPEDIYGYTF
clone_size: NA; j_call: TRBJ2-7; d_call: TRBD1; v_call: TRBV5-1; cdr3_nt: TGCGCCAGCTATTCCGGGACAGGGGTCCACGAGCAGTACTTC; cdr3_aa: CASYSGTGVHEQYF
clone_size: few; j_call: TRBJ1-5; d_call: NA; v_call: TRBV12-3/TRBV12-4; cdr3_nt: TGTGCCAGCAGTTTAAGGAGTAGCAATCAGCCCCAGCATTTT; cdr3_aa: CASSLRSSNQPQHF
clone_size: few; j_call: TRBJ2-4; d_call: TRBD1; v_call: TRBV7-9; cdr3_nt: TGTGCCAGCAGACGGACAGGGCCCTTAGCCAAAAACATTCAGTACTTC; cdr3_aa: CASRRTGPLAKNIQYF
clone_size: many; j_call: TRBJ1-5; d_call: TRBD1; v_call: TRBV20-1; cdr3_nt: TGCAGTGCTAGAGGGGGACAGAGTAGCAATCAGCCCCAGCATTTT; cdr3_aa: CSARGGQSSNQPQHF
clone_size: NA; j_call: TRBJ1-1; d_call: NA; v_call: TRBV5-1; cdr3_nt: TGCGCCAGCAGCTCAATGGCTGGACTGAACACTGAAGCTTTCTTT; cdr3_aa: CASSSMAGLNTEAFF
clone_size: once; j_call: TRBJ1-1; d_call: NA; v_call: TRBV6-5; cdr3_nt: TGTGCCAGCAGTTACTCGTCCGTCCCATCTCACACTGAAGCTTTCTTT; cdr3_aa: CASSYSSVPSHTEAFF